The text below deals with one T cell receptor (beta chain). This clone was observed a handful of times. Its specific antigen is unknown. No much larger clonotype is one base removed from it; base qualities were not supplied. Using the deep immunoSEQ assay, TCR CDR3 regions were amplified from genomic DNA by multiplex PCR. Extracted genomic DNA from each cell subset was spread evenly across all wells of several immunoSEQ 96-well plates, with each plate serving as a replicate. For unsorted PBMC, each replicate PCR was loaded with roughly 0.3 ug genomic DNA, equivalent to about 30,000 T cell genomes. Unsorted PBMC genomic DNA was sequenced across ten immunoSEQ deep assay plates. Purified libraries were measured with a Qubit 3.0 fluorometer, size-checked on a Bioanalyzer 2100, and measured again with the KAPA Library Quantification kit. A separate single-read 150-cycle Illumina NextSeq 550 flow cell was used to sequence each immunoSEQ 96-well plate. The original pipeline was this. The immunoSEQ output contained only junctional sequences without quality scores, so filtering could not match that applied to full-length reads. To assign V/J genes and CDR3, sequences were annotated against IMGT germline references using PyIR, a Python wrapper for IgBLAST v1.9. Reads were removed for weak V/J assignments (E-value above 1e-6), missing CDR3, stop codons, out-of-frame junctions, or ambiguous translated residues. V3J clonotypes were defined as sequences sharing an identical inferred V gene, J gene, and CDR3 amino acid sequence. Percentage overlap between repertoires was computed as shared unique clonotypes divided by the size of the smaller repertoire. Three approaches were used to assess repertoire richness: RTK rarefaction, the Chao1 estimator, and Recon v2.1 estimates of unobserved clonotypes. As stored in TCRdb, this immuneACCESS dataset retains in-frame rearrangements with V and J assigned. A fraction of the clones does not appear; measured against another copy, unresolved V genes explain less than half of the discrepancy, and the remainder lacks a known reason. V and J calls and clone size follow that table, whereas D and trimming were derived from the DNA. Across this sample there are about 460,000 clones, with 70% to 80% seen only once. The ten most abundant clones make up around 12% of the sample.

The germline V gene gives CDR1 as SGHTA and CDR2 as FQGNSA. V is trimmed back by 5 bases and J by 9 bases, and the junction contains 13 bases that no gene match accounts for. From its cysteine to its phenylalanine, the CDR3 spans 15 amino acids. CDR3 DNA only is kept here, 45 bases in frame from base 1. The sample originates from a study of shared clonotypes between healthy human individuals (dated by TCRdb to 2018 to 2021). Study-level background: The cohort included three men and a couple of women between 18 and 49 years of age. The study deeply sequenced blood TCR repertoires of five healthy adults to estimate repertoire size and the extent of clonotype sharing between individuals. Libraries were prepared and TCR repertoires were sequenced by different laboratories using diverse techniques, in order to increase sequencing depth and limit assay-specific biases. Each donor's leukapheresis produced roughly between about 0.9 and 9.5 billion PBMCs. Paper-wide results and their limitations: Pairwise subsampling led to the expectation that sequencing depth would affect the degree of clonotype sharing among donors. Sampling was restricted to blood, and TCR repertoires in tissue are likely to differ from TCR repertoires in blood. Because the study included only a small number of donors, the genetic and exposure-history diversity represented was limited.

Donors were healthy HIV-negative adults with no recently reported acute infections or vaccinations. All donors were Caucasian adults living in Nashville, Tennessee, USA. For unsorted samples, around 90 million PBMCs were counted, and genomic DNA was extracted using the QIAamp DNA Blood Mini kit. After blood collection by leukapheresis, PBMCs were isolated using Ficoll-Histopaque density gradient centrifugation and then cryopreserved in the vapor phase of liquid nitrogen. Recombination linked TRBV7-2 to TRBJ2-7, and TRBD2 matches 10 of the central bases. The sequence came from a woman aged 40 to 50 in good health. Some clones in this sample may be carry-over from other donors' samples. Sequencing was performed on PBMCs. The nucleotide sequence reads as follows: TGTGCCAGCAGCCCAAGGGGACTAGCGTCGAACCCGCAGTACTTC. This encodes CASSPRGLASNPQYF.